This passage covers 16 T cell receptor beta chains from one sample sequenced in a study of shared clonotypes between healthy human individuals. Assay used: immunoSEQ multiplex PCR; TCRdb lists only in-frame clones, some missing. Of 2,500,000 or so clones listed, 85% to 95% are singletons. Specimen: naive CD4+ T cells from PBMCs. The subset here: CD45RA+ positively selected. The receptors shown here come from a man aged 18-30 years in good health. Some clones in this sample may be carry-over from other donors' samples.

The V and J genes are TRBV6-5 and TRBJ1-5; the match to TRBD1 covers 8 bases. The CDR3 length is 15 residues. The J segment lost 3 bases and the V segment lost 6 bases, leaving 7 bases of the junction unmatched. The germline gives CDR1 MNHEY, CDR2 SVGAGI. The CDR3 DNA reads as TGTGCCAGCAGCTCGGACAGGGTAAACAATCAGCCCCAGCATTTT. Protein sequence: CASSSDRVNNQPQHF.

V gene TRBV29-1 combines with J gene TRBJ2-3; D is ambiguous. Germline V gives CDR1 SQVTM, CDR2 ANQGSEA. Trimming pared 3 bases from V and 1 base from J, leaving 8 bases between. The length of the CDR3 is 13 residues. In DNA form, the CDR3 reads TGCAGCGTTGATAAGAGTGGCACAGATACGCAGTATTTT. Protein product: CSVDKSGTDTQYF.

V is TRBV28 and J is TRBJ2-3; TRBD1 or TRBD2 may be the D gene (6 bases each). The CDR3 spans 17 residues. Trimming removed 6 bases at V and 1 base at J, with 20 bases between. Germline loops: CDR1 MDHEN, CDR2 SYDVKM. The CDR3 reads CASRPPGARVRTDTQYF. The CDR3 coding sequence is TGTGCCAGCAGGCCCCCGGGGGCGCGGGTGCGCACAGATACGCAGTATTTT.

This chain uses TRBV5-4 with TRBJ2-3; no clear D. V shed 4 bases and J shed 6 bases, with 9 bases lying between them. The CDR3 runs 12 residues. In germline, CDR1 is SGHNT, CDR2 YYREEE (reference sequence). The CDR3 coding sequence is TGTGCCAGCAGCGCAATGACCGATACGCAGTATTTT. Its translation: CASSAMTDTQYF. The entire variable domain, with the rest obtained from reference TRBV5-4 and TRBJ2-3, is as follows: ETGVTQSPTHLIKTRGQQVTLRCSSQSGHNTVSWYQQALGQGPQFIFQYYREEENGRGNFPPRFSGLQFPNYSSELNVNALELDDSALYLCASSAMTDTQYFGPGTRLTVL.

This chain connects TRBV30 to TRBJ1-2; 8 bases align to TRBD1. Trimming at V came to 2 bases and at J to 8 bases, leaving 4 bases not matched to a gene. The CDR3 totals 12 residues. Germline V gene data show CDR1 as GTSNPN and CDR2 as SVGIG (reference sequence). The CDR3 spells CAWSFRTGGYTF. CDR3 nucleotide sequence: TGTGCCTGGAGTTTCCGGACAGGGGGCTACACCTTC.

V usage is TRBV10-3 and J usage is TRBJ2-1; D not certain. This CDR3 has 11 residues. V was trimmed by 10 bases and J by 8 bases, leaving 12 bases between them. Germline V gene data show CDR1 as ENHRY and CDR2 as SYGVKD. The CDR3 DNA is TGTGCCACCCTGGTCGAGGATGAGCAGTTCTTC. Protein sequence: CATLVEDEQFF.

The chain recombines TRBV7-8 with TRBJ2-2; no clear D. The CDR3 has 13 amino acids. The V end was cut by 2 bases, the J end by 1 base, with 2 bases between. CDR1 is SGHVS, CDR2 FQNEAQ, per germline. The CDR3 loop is CASSLLNTGELFF. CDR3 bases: TGTGCCAGCAGCTTACTGAACACCGGGGAGCTGTTTTTT.

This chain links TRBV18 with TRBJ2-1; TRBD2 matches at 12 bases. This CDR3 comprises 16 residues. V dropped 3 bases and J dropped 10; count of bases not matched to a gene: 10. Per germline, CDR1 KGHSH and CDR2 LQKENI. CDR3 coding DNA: TGTGCCAGCTCACCTCTAGCGGGAGGGCTCCCCGGGGAGCAGTTCTTC. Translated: CASSPLAGGLPGEQFF.

CDR3 nucleotide sequence: TGTGCCAGCAGGAAGGACAGAATCACCTACGAGCAGTACTTC. The encoded protein is CASRKDRITYEQYF. J is TRBJ2-7 and V is TRBV2, with D possibly matching TRBD1 (6 bases). V lost 6 bases and J lost 2, with 14 bases in between. CDR1 and CDR2 (germline): SNHLY, FYNNEI. The CDR3 extends over 14 amino acids.

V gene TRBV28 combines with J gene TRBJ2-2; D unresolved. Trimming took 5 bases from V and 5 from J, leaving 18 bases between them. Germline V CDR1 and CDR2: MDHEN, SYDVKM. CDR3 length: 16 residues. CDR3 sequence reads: CASSPNRFLWTGELFF. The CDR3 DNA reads TGTGCCAGCAGTCCAAATCGTTTCCTCTGGACCGGGGAGCTGTTTTTT.

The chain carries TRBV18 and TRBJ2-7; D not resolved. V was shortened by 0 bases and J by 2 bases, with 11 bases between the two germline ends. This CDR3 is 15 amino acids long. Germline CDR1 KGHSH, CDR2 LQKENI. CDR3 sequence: CASSPPEGRTYEQYF. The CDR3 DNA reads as TGTGCCAGCTCACCACCGGAAGGACGGACCTACGAGCAGTACTTC.

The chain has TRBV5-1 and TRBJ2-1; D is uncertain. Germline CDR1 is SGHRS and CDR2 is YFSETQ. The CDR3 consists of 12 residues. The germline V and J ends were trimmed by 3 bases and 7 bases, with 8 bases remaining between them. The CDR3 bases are TGCGCCAGCAGCTCGACCTGGAATGAGCAGTTCTTC. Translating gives CASSSTWNEQFF.

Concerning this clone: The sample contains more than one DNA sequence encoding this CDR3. The CDR3 region is CASSQDWGQPQHF. The CDR3 nucleotides read TGTGCCAGCAGCCAAGATTGGGGGCAGCCCCAGCATTTT. The chain couples TRBV4-2 to TRBJ1-5; tentative D call: TRBD1 (5 bases). V was trimmed by 0 bases and J by 7 bases, leaving 7 bases between them. CDR1 LGHNA and CDR2 YNFKEQ come from the germline V gene. This CDR3 is 13 amino acids long.

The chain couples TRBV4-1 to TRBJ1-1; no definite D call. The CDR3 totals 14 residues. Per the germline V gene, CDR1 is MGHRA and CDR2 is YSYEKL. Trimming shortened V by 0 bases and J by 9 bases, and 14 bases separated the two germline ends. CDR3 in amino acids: CASSQEAAATKAFF. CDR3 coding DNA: TGCGCCAGCAGCCAAGAGGCCGCAGCGACGAAAGCTTTCTTT.

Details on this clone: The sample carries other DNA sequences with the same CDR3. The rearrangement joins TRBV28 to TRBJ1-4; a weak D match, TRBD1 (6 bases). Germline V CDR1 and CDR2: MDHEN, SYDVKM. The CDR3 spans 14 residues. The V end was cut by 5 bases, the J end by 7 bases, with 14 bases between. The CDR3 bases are TGTGCCAGCAGTCTAGGGGGTCGGGGTGAAAAACTGTTTTTT. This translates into CASSLGGRGEKLFF.

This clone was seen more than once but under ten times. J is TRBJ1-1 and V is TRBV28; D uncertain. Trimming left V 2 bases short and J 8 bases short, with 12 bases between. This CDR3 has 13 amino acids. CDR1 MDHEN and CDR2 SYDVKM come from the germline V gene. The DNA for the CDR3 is TGTGCCAGCAGTTTAACCAGACTTACGGAAGCTTTCTTT. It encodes CASSLTRLTEAFF. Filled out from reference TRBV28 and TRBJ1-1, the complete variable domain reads DVKVTQSSRYLVKRTGEKVFLECVQDMDHENMFWYRQDPGLGLRLIYFSYDVKMKEKGDIPEGYSVSREKKERFSLILESASTNQTSMYLCASSLTRLTEAFFGQGTRLTVV.